The 11 T cell receptor beta chains below come from one sample, sequenced in a study of T cell responses to AZD1222 COVID-19 vaccine. The method was immunoSEQ multiplex PCR; TCRdb's version includes in-frame clones alone and lacks a portion of them. This table has about 30,000 clones, roughly 93% appearing once. The specimen was peripheral blood, collected on day 0 of AZD1222 vaccination. The receptor set was obtained from an adult in good health.

V is TRBV18 and J is TRBJ2-1; 10 bases align to TRBD1. Germline V lookup: CDR1 KGHSH, CDR2 LQKENI. The CDR3 consists of 17 residues. After removal of 5 bases from V and 8 bases from J, the junction contained 15 bases not matched to a gene. The CDR3 loop reads CASSVLQGQGTWHEQFF. In DNA form, the CDR3 reads TGTGCCAGCTCAGTACTCCAGGGACAGGGGACTTGGCATGAGCAGTTCTTC.

The V call is TRBV2, the J call TRBJ2-3; 8 bases are a match to TRBD2. CDR1 and CDR2 (germline): SNHLY, FYNNEI. This CDR3 contains 14 residues. V lost 6 bases to trimming and J lost 4 bases; unmatched junction nucleotides: 6. The CDR3 here is CASRLTSASDTQYF. The CDR3 DNA follows: TGTGCCAGCAGGTTGACTAGCGCCTCAGATACGCAGTATTTT.

This rearrangement joins TRBV20-1 to TRBJ2-7; weak D call: TRBD2 (6 bases). The CDR3 contains 11 residues. Germline CDR1 and CDR2: DFQATT and SNEGSKA (reference sequence). V lost 7 bases, J lost 2 bases, and 9 bases lay in between. In DNA, the CDR3 is TGCAGTGGACTAGGCGCCTACGAGCAGTACTTC. It encodes CSGLGAYEQYF.

The chain links TRBV7-8 to TRBJ1-6; perhaps TRBD1 as D (6 bases). This CDR3 region has 16 residues. V lost 2 bases to trimming and J lost 9 bases, with 17 bases between them. Germline-derived CDR1 and CDR2 are SGHVS and FQNEAQ. The chain's CDR3 is CASSLWGAGTSSPLHF. The CDR3 DNA reads as TGTGCCAGCAGCTTATGGGGGGCGGGGACGTCTTCACCCCTCCACTTT.

The chain combines TRBV19 with TRBJ2-7; no clear D. Germline V CDR1 and CDR2: LNHDA, SQIVND (reference sequence). This CDR3 has 13 amino acids. Trimming took off 5 bases at V and 5 bases at J, with 13 bases between the two ends. In nucleotides, the CDR3 is TGTGCCAGTAGTCAGCTGAAGTTCCACGAGCAGTACTTC. Translation gives CASSQLKFHEQYF.

The chain joins TRBV2 to TRBJ1-1; 9 positions agree with TRBD1. V was clipped by 8 bases and J by 3 bases; unmatched bases: 4. The CDR3 has 13 amino acids. The germline CDR1 and CDR2 sequences are SNHLY and FYNNEI. This chain's CDR3 is CASEGQGYTEAFF. The CDR3 DNA reads as TGTGCCAGCGAAGGACAGGGGTACACTGAAGCTTTCTTT.

This chain links TRBV7-2 with TRBJ2-1; 12 nucleotides line up with TRBD2. J gave up 9 bases and V 6 bases, and 12 bases lay outside the gene matches. Germline CDR1 is SGHTA and CDR2 is FQGNSA. The CDR3 spans 16 residues. The CDR3 loop reads CASSSKTSGSSAEQFF. As DNA, the CDR3 is TGTGCCAGCAGTTCTAAGACTAGCGGGAGTTCTGCTGAGCAGTTCTTC.

The V call is TRBV11-2, the J call TRBJ2-1; 9 bases map to TRBD2. Germline CDR1 and CDR2: SGHAT and FQNNGV. This CDR3 comprises 14 residues. J gave up 9 bases and V 7 bases, and 10 bases lay outside the gene matches. The CDR3 nucleotides read TGTGCCAGCAAACTGTCAGCGGGAGGCGGTGAGCAGTTCTTC. Translating it yields CASKLSAGGGEQFF.

The chain is built from TRBV7-9 and TRBJ1-1; TRBD1 might be the D (5 bases). Per germline, CDR1 SEHNR and CDR2 FQNEAQ (reference sequence). CDR3 length: 14 amino acids. The ends were cut back, 6 bases at V and 1 base at J, with 12 bases in the middle. As DNA, the CDR3 is TGTGCCAGCAGACCGGGGCAAACGAACACTGAAGCTTTCTTT. As protein: CASRPGQTNTEAFF.

The chain combines TRBV19 with TRBJ2-1; D is unresolved. The CDR3 runs 14 residues. Germline V gene lookup returns CDR1 LNHDA and CDR2 SQIVND (reference sequence). Between the trimmed V and J ends, which lost 3 bases and 0 bases, there was a span of 6 bases. CDR3 amino acids: CASSMYGSYNEQFF. The CDR3, as DNA: TGTGCCAGTAGTATGTATGGCTCCTACAATGAGCAGTTCTTC.

This clone has just one count. This rearrangement joins TRBV7-2 to TRBJ2-2; D remains ambiguous. The ends were cut back, 1 base at V and 6 bases at J, with 6 bases in the middle. Germline CDR1 and CDR2: SGHTA and FQGNSA. This CDR3 is built from 13 residues. The CDR3 loop reads CASSLVQAGELFF. For the CDR3, the DNA is TGTGCCAGCAGCTTAGTTCAGGCCGGGGAGCTGTTTTTT.